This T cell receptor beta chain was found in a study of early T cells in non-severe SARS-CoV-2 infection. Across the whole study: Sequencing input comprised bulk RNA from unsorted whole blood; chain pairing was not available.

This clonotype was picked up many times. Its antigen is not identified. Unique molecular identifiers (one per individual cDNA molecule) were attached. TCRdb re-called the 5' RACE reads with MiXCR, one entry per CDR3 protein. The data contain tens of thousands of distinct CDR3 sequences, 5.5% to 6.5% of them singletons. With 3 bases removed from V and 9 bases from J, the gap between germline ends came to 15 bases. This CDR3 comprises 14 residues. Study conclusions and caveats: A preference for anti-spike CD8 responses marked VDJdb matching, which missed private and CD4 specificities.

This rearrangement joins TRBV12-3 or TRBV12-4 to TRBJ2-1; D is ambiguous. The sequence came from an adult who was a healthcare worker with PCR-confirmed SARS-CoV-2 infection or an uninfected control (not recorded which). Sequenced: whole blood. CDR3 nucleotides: TGTGCCAGCAGTTTCGCGACTTACGGAAGTGAGCAGTTCTTC. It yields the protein CASSFATYGSEQFF.